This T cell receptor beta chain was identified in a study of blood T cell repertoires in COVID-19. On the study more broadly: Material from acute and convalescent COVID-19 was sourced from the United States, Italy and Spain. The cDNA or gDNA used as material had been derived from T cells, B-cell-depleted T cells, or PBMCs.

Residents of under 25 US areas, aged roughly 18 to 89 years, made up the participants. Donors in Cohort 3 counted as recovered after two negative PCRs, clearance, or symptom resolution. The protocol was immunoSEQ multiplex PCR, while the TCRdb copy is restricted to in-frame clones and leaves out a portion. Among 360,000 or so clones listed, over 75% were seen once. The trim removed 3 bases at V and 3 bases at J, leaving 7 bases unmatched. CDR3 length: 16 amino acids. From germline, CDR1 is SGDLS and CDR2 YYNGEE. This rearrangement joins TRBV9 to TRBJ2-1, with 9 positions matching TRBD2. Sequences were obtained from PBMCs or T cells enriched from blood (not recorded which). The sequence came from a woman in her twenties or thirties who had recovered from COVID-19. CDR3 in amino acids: CASSAGLAPNYNEQFF. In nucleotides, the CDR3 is TGTGCCAGCAGCGCGGGACTAGCACCCAACTACAATGAGCAGTTCTTC.